Below are 19 T cell receptor beta chains sequenced from a single sample in a study of control samples from healthy donors and cancer patients. Sequencing was performed with immunoSEQ multiplex PCR; in TCRdb, only in-frame clones are kept and a portion is missing. The sample contains roughly 130,000 clones, about nine tenths of which appear only once. Sequencing was done on a sample of blood. The receptor source for this set is a man younger than 30 in good health.

This rearrangement joins TRBV7-2 to TRBJ2-5, with 13 bases lining up with TRBD2. Per the germline V gene, CDR1 is SGHTA and CDR2 is FQGNSA. This CDR3 has 15 residues. V lost 5 bases, J lost 5 bases, and 5 bases stayed unmatched. CDR3 amino acids: CASSRTSGSGETQYF. The CDR3 nucleotides are TGTGCCAGCAGCCGGACTAGCGGGAGTGGGGAGACCCAGTACTTC.

This chain uses TRBV20-1 with TRBJ2-3; D uncertain. Between the trimmed V and J ends, which lost 3 bases and 3 bases, there was a span of 4 bases. This CDR3 comprises 11 residues. Germline lookup yields CDR1 DFQATT and CDR2 SNEGSKA (reference sequence). This CDR3 is CSASATDTQYF. CDR3 DNA: TGCAGTGCTAGCGCGACAGATACGCAGTATTTT.

This clone turned up a few times. The rearrangement joins TRBV24-1 to TRBJ2-1; TRBD2 matches 8 bases. V shed 3 bases and J 10 bases; nucleotides not matched to a gene: 7. The CDR3 loop spans 14 amino acids. Germline V gives CDR1 KGHDR, CDR2 SFDVKD. The CDR3 is CATSDAGGRGEQFF. CDR3 DNA: TGTGCCACCAGTGATGCGGGGGGCCGTGGAGAGCAGTTCTTC.

The chain couples TRBV30 to TRBJ1-5; possibly TRBD1 for D (6 bases). Trimming left V 0 bases short and J 4 bases short, with 10 bases between. The CDR3 is 14 residues long. CDR1 is GTSNPN, CDR2 SVGIG, per germline (reference sequence). CDR3 DNA sequence: TGTGCCTGGAGTGTACGTCAGGGGAATCAGCCCCAGCATTTT. Translating it yields CAWSVRQGNQPQHF.

The chain uses TRBV2 and TRBJ2-1, with 9 bases matching TRBD1. Germline V lookup: CDR1 SNHLY, CDR2 FYNNEI. This CDR3 region has 18 residues. V shed 8 bases, J shed 8 bases, and the junction held 22 bases outside the gene matches. The CDR3 coding sequence is TGTGCCAGCCAAAGAATTACGGGACTGGGACAGGGAGGGGATGAGCAGTTCTTC. It translates to CASQRITGLGQGGDEQFF.

V and J are TRBV30 and TRBJ2-5, with D perhaps TRBD1 (7 bases). The germline CDR1 and CDR2 sequences are GTSNPN and SVGIG (reference sequence). The CDR3 is made up of 15 amino acids. The V end lost 5 bases, the J end lost 0 bases, and 16 bases lay between the germline ends. Here the CDR3 reads CAWDMTGRYQETQYF. CDR3 in DNA: TGTGCCTGGGATATGACAGGGAGGTACCAAGAGACCCAGTACTTC.

The chain uses TRBV5-1 and TRBJ1-4; unclear D gene. Germline V gene sequence: CDR1 SGHRS, CDR2 YFSETQ. The CDR3 has 16 residues. Trimming took off 2 bases at V and 7 bases at J, with 18 bases between the two ends. The CDR3 loop is CASSLSPPTNSEKLFF. In DNA, the CDR3 is TGCGCCAGCAGCTTATCCCCTCCAACCAACAGTGAAAAACTGTTTTTT. Full variable domain (outside the CDR3, taken from reference TRBV5-1 and TRBJ1-4): KAGVTQTPRYLIKTRGQQVTLSCSPISGHRSVSWYQQTPGQGLQFLFEYFSETQRNKGNFPGRFSGRQFSNSRSEMNVSTLELGDSALYLCASSLSPPTNSEKLFFGSGTQLSVL.

This clone was recorded only once. This chain links TRBV28 with TRBJ2-5, with TRBD1 matching over 11 bases. Germline CDR1 reads MDHEN; CDR2 reads SYDVKM. V shed 4 bases, J shed 0 bases, and the junction held 4 bases outside the gene matches. This CDR3 has 16 residues. The CDR3 here is CASSSRDRGDQETQYF. In nucleotides, the CDR3 is TGTGCCAGCAGTTCCCGGGACAGGGGGGACCAAGAGACCCAGTACTTC.

This chain connects TRBV7-3 to TRBJ2-1, with 8 bases aligning to TRBD2. The trim removed 6 bases at V and 1 base at J, leaving 5 bases unmatched. The CDR3 has 15 amino acids. Per germline, CDR1 SGHTA and CDR2 FQGTGA. CDR3 in DNA: TGTGCCAGCAGTCATAGCGGGGATTCCTACAATGAGCAGTTCTTC. Residues: CASSHSGDSYNEQFF.

The CDR3 loop reads CASSSGQLSTDTQYF. Here the CDR3 DNA reads TGTGCCAGCAGCTCAGGACAACTGAGCACAGATACGCAGTATTTT. The rearrangement links TRBV11-3 to TRBJ2-3; D perhaps matches TRBD1 (5 bases). The CDR3 covers 15 residues. Germline assignment: CDR1 SGHNT and CDR2 YENEEA. The V end was cut by 4 bases, the J end by 0 bases, with 11 bases between.

In its sample, this clone was seen once. J is TRBJ2-7 and V is TRBV19; 10 bases are shared with TRBD1. Germline CDR1 is LNHDA and CDR2 is SQIVND (reference sequence). The CDR3 is 15 amino acids. J gave up 5 bases and V 3 bases, and 7 bases lay outside the gene matches. DNA for the CDR3: TGTGCCAGTAGTATGTATGGGACAGGGGAGGACGAGCAGTACTTC. It is translated as CASSMYGTGEDEQYF. The full variable domain, with the rest looked up from reference TRBV19 and TRBJ2-7, is DGGITQSPKYLFRKEGQNVTLSCEQNLNHDAMYWYRQDPGQGLRLIYYSQIVNDFQKGDIAEGYSVSREKKESFPLTVTSAQKNPTAFYLCASSMYGTGEDEQYFGPGTRLTVT.

The CDR3 here is CASSQGDSQWYF. As DNA, the CDR3 is TGTGCCAGCAGCCAAGGGGACAGCCAGTGGTATTTT. The chain is built from TRBV3-1 (or the pseudogene TRBV3-2) and TRBJ2-3; 7 bases match TRBD1. The V and J ends lost 1 base and 14 bases, in that order; junction bases with no gene match: 6. This CDR3 has 12 amino acids. Germline V gene data show CDR1 as LGHDT and CDR2 as YNNKEL (reference sequence).

Worth noting for this clone: At one of its ends the junction is not consistent with the germline gene, which may arise from a read error. The chain couples TRBV28 to TRBJ2-7; TRBD1 is a possible D gene (5 bases). The CDR3 extends over 12 amino acids. Germline assignment: CDR1 MDHEN and CDR2 SYDVKM. The CDR3 protein is CASTDSSYGQYF. CDR3 DNA: TGTGCCAGCACAGACAGCTCCTACGGGCAGTACTTC.

The V call is TRBV10-2, the J call TRBJ2-1; D is ambiguous. Per the germline V gene, CDR1 is WSHSY and CDR2 is SAAADI. The CDR3 has 13 amino acids. V shed 3 bases and J shed 4 bases, with 7 bases lying between them. CDR3 loop: CASSEWSYNEQFF. The CDR3 nucleotides read TGCGCCAGCAGTGAATGGAGTTACAATGAGCAGTTCTTC.

The chain has TRBV2 and TRBJ1-3; no clear D gene. Germline loops: CDR1 SNHLY, CDR2 FYNNEI. V dropped 1 base and J dropped 4 bases, with 8 bases sitting between them. The CDR3 is made up of 14 amino acids. The CDR3 region has the DNA TGTGCCAGCAGTGAAGGGGCGGCAGGAAACACCATATATTTT. Translating it yields CASSEGAAGNTIYF.

A few counts support this clone. The chain links TRBV6-5 to TRBJ2-1, with D unresolved. The CDR3 consists of 14 residues. V was shortened by 2 bases and J by 5 bases, with 10 bases between the two germline ends. Germline CDR1 is MNHEY and CDR2 is SVGAGI. DNA of the CDR3: TGTGCCAGCAGTTACACCCAAGCGCACAATGAGCAGTTCTTC. The encoded protein is CASSYTQAHNEQFF.

CDR3 bases: TGTGCCAGCAGTGTGACAGGTGACTCTGGAAACACCATATATTTT. This sequence encodes CASSVTGDSGNTIYF. This sequence joins TRBV2 and TRBJ1-3; the D gene is possibly TRBD1 (6 bases). V was shortened by 4 bases and J by 0 bases, with 10 bases between the two germline ends. This CDR3 contains 15 residues. The germline gives CDR1 SNHLY, CDR2 FYNNEI. The full variable domain, in which reference TRBV2 and TRBJ1-3 provide the parts outside the CDR3, is EPEVTQTPSHQVTQMGQEVILRCVPISNHLYFYWYRQILGQKVEFLVSFYNNEISEKSEIFDDQFSVERPDGSNFTLKIRSTKLEDSAMYFCASSVTGDSGNTIYFGEGSWLTVV.

The chain links TRBV6-6 to TRBJ1-4, with unresolved D. Germline CDR1 and CDR2: MNHNY and SVGAGI (reference sequence). V was shortened by 6 bases and J by 4 bases, with 18 bases between the two germline ends. CDR3 length: 16 amino acids. The CDR3 spells CASRPPVGHLNEKLFF. The CDR3 DNA sequence: TGTGCCAGCAGGCCTCCGGTTGGGCACCTTAATGAAAAACTGTTTTTT.

The V and J genes are TRBV5-4 and TRBJ1-2; a possible D gene is TRBD1 (6 bases). Germline V CDR1 and CDR2: SGHNT, YYREEE (reference sequence). V was trimmed by 0 bases and J by 0 bases, leaving 9 bases between them. This CDR3 is 15 amino acids long. The CDR3 bases are TGTGCCAGCAGCTTGGGGGGGGCCTCTAACTATGGCTACACCTTC. Translation gives CASSLGGASNYGYTF.